A selection of T cell receptor beta chains follows, all from one sample in a study of T-cell reconstitution after alpha-beta-depleted transplantation in children. Each CDR3 protein is one row after TCRdb ran MiXCR on the PCR reads. The sample lists about 120,000 distinct CDR3 sequences, about a tenth occurring once. The specimen was PBMCs, collected before TCRalphabeta/CD19-depleted stem cell transplant. The receptor set was obtained from a boy aged 2 to 9 with acute lymphoblastic leukemia, due to receive a stem cell transplant. Both conserved end residues are part of each CDR3. Expanded clones get a size class; other rows say once, few or many, or leave the size out.

v_gene,abundance,j_gene,CDR3aa
TRBV19,few,TRBJ2-7,CASSISQDRVHEQYF
TRBV12-3/TRBV12-4,many,TRBJ2-3,CASGGGTTQYF
TRBV20-1,NA,TRBJ1-2,CSAPETSWGNYGYTF
TRBV5-1,many,TRBJ1-5,CASSFTFGSNQPQHF
TRBV6-1,many,TRBJ2-7,CASGRGGSSNEQYF
TRBV18,few,TRBJ1-3,CASSSDPSGNTIYF
TRBV5-1,NA,TRBJ1-6,CASSLDSSYNSPFHF
TRBV7-8,NA,TRBJ2-3,CASSVRGTRTQYF
TRBV15,NA,TRBJ2-7,CATSLIAGLGQYF
TRBV20-1,NA,TRBJ2-7,CSARDWGEAFREQYF
TRBV6-1,few,TRBJ2-5,CASSPEGRGGETQYF
TRBV12-3/TRBV12-4,NA,TRBJ1-5,CASSLGQLNQPQHF
TRBV7-8,NA,TRBJ2-3,CASSFRTDTQYF
TRBV12-3/TRBV12-4,many,TRBJ2-1,CASSFGDRRNNEQFF
TRBV7-8,many,TRBJ1-1,CASSLGYRRENTEAFF
TRBV25-1,few,TRBJ2-3,CASTLAGGADTQYF
TRBV12-3/TRBV12-4,NA,TRBJ2-7,CASSLEGLAAPTF
TRBV28,few,TRBJ2-1,CASIILGVSSYNEQFF
TRBV12-3/TRBV12-4,many,TRBJ1-1,CASSLAGAYTEAFF
TRBV5-1,NA,TRBJ2-7,CASSLAGRGAYEQYF
TRBV27,few,TRBJ2-7,CASSASRASEQYF
TRBV7-6,NA,TRBJ1-6,CASSYGQGNSPLHF
TRBV12-3/TRBV12-4,NA,TRBJ2-4,CASSFRDYKNIQYF
TRBV27,medium-sized,TRBJ2-1,CASSHDSPPTNEQFF
TRBV28,once,TRBJ2-3,CASSGEDTQYF
TRBV5-1,few,TRBJ2-3,CASSLWPSGEDGDTQYF
TRBV5-1,NA,TRBJ2-2,CASSPDLAGVSGELFF
TRBV30,few,TRBJ1-1,CARGEDTEAFF
TRBV5-5,NA,TRBJ2-1,CASSLRHMSSYNEQFF
TRBV20-1,few,TRBJ1-1,CSARSAIGSTEAFF
TRBV20-1,many,TRBJ2-7,CSALPTGRGDEQYF
TRBV20-1,NA,TRBJ1-5,CSAAPGLDQPQHF
TRBV5-1,NA,TRBJ1-6,CASSLGGLTSSYNSPLHF
TRBV5-1,many,TRBJ2-1,CASSLVQRGNEQFF
TRBV18,few,TRBJ2-1,CASSPLTGNPVF